The sequence of this T cell receptor beta chain was determined in a study of blood T cell repertoires in COVID-19. Study-level information: The analysed material was cDNA or gDNA that came from T cells, B-cell-depleted T cells, or PBMCs.

Authors' methods: For nucleated cells, counts were estimated from reference gene primer amplification. The assay was immunoSEQ multiplex PCR, and TCRdb's table has in-frame clones only and misses some. V and J calls plus clone size are reproduced from that table; the DNA served to infer D and trimming. The sample includes some 250,000 clones, approximately 83% of them seen just once. There are 15 residues in the CDR3. With 4 bases removed from V and 7 bases from J, the gap between germline ends came to 20 bases. CDR1 is SGHRS and CDR2 is YFSETQ in the germline V gene. This chain uses TRBV5-1 with TRBJ1-1, with D possibly matching TRBD1 (5 bases). Sequenced sample: peripheral blood. The origin of this receptor is a woman older than 75 with acute or convalescent COVID-19. The CDR3 protein is CASSEDSSPGFEAFF. CDR3 coding DNA: TGCGCCAGCAGCGAAGACAGCTCCCCTGGCTTTGAAGCTTTCTTT.